Listed below are T cell receptor beta chains from one sample, sequenced in a study of OX40 agonist ivuxolimab in advanced cancers. Sequenced by immunoSEQ multiplex PCR; TCRdb stores in-frame clones only, minus some. The data show roughly 70,000 clones, with approximately 90% seen just once and just over 2% held by the top ten. Sequenced here: CD4+ or CD8+ T cells sorted from blood, sampled in a trial of the OX40 agonist ivuxolimab. The receptors derive from an adult with an advanced solid tumor such as melanoma, head and neck, liver or kidney cancer. CDR3s include the opening cysteine and the closing phenylalanine or tryptophan. Fields, in order: D gene, clone size, J gene, V gene, CDR3 protein, CDR3 DNA. The D gene is left open where the match is weak. Size is stated for part of the rows, as once, few or many counts, or as a class when the clone is expanded.

d_gene: -; abundance: few; j_gene: TRBJ1-1; v_gene: TRBV14; CDR3aa: CASSQARINTEAFF; CDR3nt: TGTGCCAGCAGCCAAGCACGGATAAACACTGAAGCTTTCTTT
d_gene: -; abundance: -; j_gene: TRBJ2-6; v_gene: TRBV14; CDR3aa: CASSQVMGISGANVLTF; CDR3nt: TGTGCCAGCAGCCAAGTGATGGGGATCTCTGGGGCCAACGTCCTGACTTTC
d_gene: TRBD2; abundance: -; j_gene: TRBJ2-3; v_gene: TRBV6-1; CDR3aa: CASSAGLAGGGDTQYF; CDR3nt: TGTGCCAGCAGTGCGGGACTAGCGGGAGGTGGGGATACGCAGTATTTT
d_gene: TRBD1; abundance: -; j_gene: TRBJ1-1; v_gene: TRBV2; CDR3aa: CASRGGQGPNTEAFF; CDR3nt: TGTGCCAGCAGGGGAGGACAGGGCCCGAACACTGAAGCTTTCTTT
d_gene: TRBD1; abundance: -; j_gene: TRBJ1-2; v_gene: TRBV28; CDR3aa: CASSERQGLGGYTF; CDR3nt: TGTGCCAGCAGTGAAAGACAGGGTCTTGGTGGCTACACCTTC
d_gene: -; abundance: -; j_gene: TRBJ1-1; v_gene: TRBV9; CDR3aa: CASSVAMQNTEAFF; CDR3nt: TGTGCCAGCAGCGTAGCAATGCAGAACACTGAAGCTTTCTTT
d_gene: -; abundance: -; j_gene: TRBJ2-3; v_gene: TRBV10-2; CDR3aa: CASKGLDVSDTQYF; CDR3nt: TGCGCCAGCAAGGGCCTTGATGTTTCGGATACGCAGTATTTT
d_gene: -; abundance: -; j_gene: TRBJ2-1; v_gene: TRBV4-2; CDR3aa: CASSRDSTVEQFF; CDR3nt: TGTGCCAGCAGCCGAGACAGCACTGTTGAGCAGTTCTTC
d_gene: TRBD2; abundance: -; j_gene: TRBJ2-1; v_gene: TRBV19; CDR3aa: CASSSTSGRDGEQFF; CDR3nt: TGTGCCAGTAGTTCCACTAGCGGGAGGGATGGTGAGCAGTTCTTC
d_gene: -; abundance: -; j_gene: TRBJ1-1; v_gene: TRBV4-1; CDR3aa: CASSQTGNTEAFF; CDR3nt: TGCGCCAGCAGCCAAACAGGGAACACTGAAGCTTTCTTT
d_gene: -; abundance: -; j_gene: TRBJ1-5; v_gene: TRBV7-6; CDR3aa: CASSPTDSNQPQHF; CDR3nt: TGTGCCAGCAGCCCGACAGATAGCAATCAGCCCCAGCATTTT
d_gene: -; abundance: -; j_gene: TRBJ2-7; v_gene: TRBV4-1; CDR3aa: CASSQDVERGRYEQYF; CDR3nt: TGCGCCAGCAGCCAAGATGTGGAGAGAGGACGCTACGAGCAGTACTTC
d_gene: TRBD1; abundance: -; j_gene: TRBJ2-5; v_gene: TRBV11-2; CDR3aa: CASSLAGGKETQYF; CDR3nt: TGTGCCAGCAGCTTAGCAGGGGGAAAAGAGACCCAGTACTTC
d_gene: TRBD1; abundance: -; j_gene: TRBJ2-7; v_gene: TRBV7-9; CDR3aa: CASSFGQANLGQYF; CDR3nt: TGTGCCAGCAGCTTCGGACAGGCGAACTTGGGGCAGTACTTC